The entry below gives a single T cell receptor beta chain sequence along with its context. Antigen: not known. PCR primers comprised 60 Vbeta and 13 Jbeta primers. Clones were sequenced by immunoSEQ multiplex PCR, and TCRdb holds only the in-frame ones, with some missing. The sample holds approximately 79,000 clones, almost 80% seen once. This record belongs to a study of cytomegalovirus exposure and HLA in healthy donors. For the study at large: From HLA-typed donors, an early data release held roughly 80 million unique TCRs.

Study-level results: Cytomegalovirus-associated status was assigned to some 160 TCR beta chains.

Healthy bone marrow donors formed the donor group. The sequencing input was PBMCs. The source of this sequence is a woman between 40 and 50 years old in good health and CMV-seropositive.

The CDR3 coding sequence is TGTGCTAGTGAGCGGGGGCTTAGCACAGATACGCAGTATTTT. Translating it yields CASERGLSTDTQYF. This chain joins TRBV12-5 and TRBJ2-3; the match to TRBD2 covers 8 bases. This CDR3 has 14 residues. Germline V CDR1 and CDR2: LGHNT, FRNRAP. V lost 7 bases and J lost 0; bases outside the gene matches: 3.